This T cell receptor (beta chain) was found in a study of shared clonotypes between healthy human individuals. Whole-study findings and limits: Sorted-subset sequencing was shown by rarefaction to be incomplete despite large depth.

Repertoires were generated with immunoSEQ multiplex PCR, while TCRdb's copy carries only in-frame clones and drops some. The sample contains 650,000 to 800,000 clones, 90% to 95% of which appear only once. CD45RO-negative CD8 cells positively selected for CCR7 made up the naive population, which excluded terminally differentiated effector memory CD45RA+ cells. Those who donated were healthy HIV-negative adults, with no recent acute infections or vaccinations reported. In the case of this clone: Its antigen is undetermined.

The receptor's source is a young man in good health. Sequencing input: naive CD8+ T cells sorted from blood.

The DNA of the CDR3 is TGTGCCAGCAGTGCCCCCGGGCGGGAGTATACCGGGGAGCTGTTTTTT. This codes for CASSAPGREYTGELFF. J is TRBJ2-2 and V is TRBV27, with 7 bases fitting TRBD2. The V gene's germline CDR1 is MNHEY and CDR2 SMNVEV (reference sequence). V lost 5 bases and J lost 5; bases outside the gene matches: 11. CDR3 length equals 16 residues.